This T cell receptor beta chain was recovered during a study of blood T cell repertoires in COVID-19. Overall study: Acute-phase and convalescent COVID-19 samples originated in the United States, Italy and Spain. Sample material is recorded as cDNA or gDNA derived from T cells, B-cell-depleted T cells, or PBMCs.

The CDR3 spans 17 residues. V shed 4 bases, J shed 4 bases, and the junction held 10 bases outside the gene matches. Germline V gives CDR1 MDHEN, CDR2 SYDVKM. As originally analysed: Amplification with reference gene primers provided the estimates of nucleated cell counts. Data came from immunoSEQ multiplex PCR; TCRdb stores just in-frame clones and leaves some out. That table furnishes V, J and clone size, whereas the DNA furnished D and trimming. The sample lists some 150,000 clones, roughly 91% occurring once. The sample taken for sequencing was peripheral blood. The receptor was derived from a man in his 60s with active or convalescent COVID-19. This rearrangement joins TRBV28 to TRBJ2-5; 12 nucleotides agree with TRBD1. CDR3 sequence: CASSSGTGGGVRETQYF. The DNA for the CDR3 is TGTGCCAGCAGTTCTGGGACAGGGGGCGGGGTCAGAGAGACCCAGTACTTC.